What follows are 15 T cell receptor beta chains derived from one specimen sequenced in a study of CD8 T cells in Susac syndrome. Random hexamers were used to reverse transcribe the RNA input (roughly 0.5 to 1 ug). TCRdb re-called the immunoSEQ multiplex PCR reads through MiXCR, storing one row per CDR3 protein. The sample yields 150,000 to 180,000 distinct CDR3 sequences, around 96% seen once. Sequencing was carried out using CD8+ T cells from PBMCs. The receptors here all came from a human donor with multiple sclerosis.

This clonotype has only one observation. The V gene is TRBV24-1, the J gene TRBJ2-3; 11 positions agree with TRBD1. CDR1 is KGHDR and CDR2 is SFDVKD in the germline V gene. The CDR3 loop spans 20 amino acids. After removal of 2 bases from V and 0 bases from J, the junction contained 12 bases not matched to a gene. CDR3 in amino acids: CATSDYSITGTGGSTDTQYF. CDR3 DNA: TGTGCCACCAGTGATTATTCCATAACCGGGACAGGGGGAAGCACAGATACGCAGTATTTT.

The chain carries TRBV27 and TRBJ1-1; possibly TRBD1 for D (6 bases). The V gene lost 0 bases and the J gene lost 1 base, with 9 bases spanning the gap. There are 15 residues in the CDR3. Germline V gene lookup returns CDR1 MNHEY and CDR2 SMNVEV (reference sequence). CDR3 in DNA: TGTGCCAGCAGTTTATCTGGGGGCTCGAACACTGAAGCTTTCTTT. This encodes CASSLSGGSNTEAFF.

The chain combines TRBV5-1 with TRBJ1-1, with TRBD1 matching 10 bases. The CDR3 runs to 17 residues. Trimming at V came to 3 bases and at J to 3 bases, leaving 11 bases not matched to a gene. The germline V gene has CDR1 SGHRS and CDR2 YFSETQ. This chain's CDR3 is CASSSQTGGYLDTEAFF. The CDR3 DNA reads as TGCGCCAGCAGCTCACAGACAGGGGGCTATTTGGACACTGAAGCTTTCTTT.

The rearrangement links TRBV5-6 to TRBJ2-4; 7 bases are a match to TRBD1. Per the germline V gene, CDR1 is SGHDT and CDR2 is YYEEEE. With V trimmed by 1 base and J by 4 bases, 8 bases remained unmatched. This CDR3 region has 16 residues. The CDR3 DNA is TGTGCCAGCAGCTTGAAAGTTGACAGGGTTAAAAACATTCAGTACTTC. It specifies CASSLKVDRVKNIQYF.

The chain links TRBV13 to TRBJ2-5, with D possibly being TRBD1 or TRBD2 (5 bases each). The CDR3 covers 14 residues. Looked up from germline, CDR1 is PRHDT and CDR2 is FYEKMQ (reference sequence). V lost 2 bases and J 3 bases, leaving 10 bases between the germline ends. CDR3 sequence (DNA): TGTGCCAGCAGCTTACGTGGGACGAAAGAGACCCAGTACTTC. It translates to CASSLRGTKETQYF.

This clonotype was counted a single time. The chain couples TRBV14 to TRBJ1-1; D not resolved. Germline CDR1 and CDR2: SGHDN and FVKESK. This CDR3 region has 13 residues. Trimming pared 0 bases from V and 7 bases from J, leaving 9 bases between. CDR3 sequence reads: CASSQDRRNEAFF. CDR3 DNA: TGTGCCAGCAGCCAAGATCGAAGGAATGAAGCTTTCTTT.

In this sample, this clonotype turned up once. V gene TRBV7-9 combines with J gene TRBJ2-5, with TRBD2 identical over 8 bases. Germline assignment: CDR1 SEHNR and CDR2 FQNEAQ (reference sequence). V shed 7 bases, J shed 4 bases, and the junction held 8 bases outside the gene matches. CDR3 length equals 14 residues. The CDR3 nucleotides are TGTGCCAGCACCGGGGGGGAGGAGAGAGAGACCCAGTACTTC. This translates into CASTGGEERETQYF.

This clonotype was observed a single time. The chain links TRBV5-6 to TRBJ1-2; 10 nucleotides align to TRBD1. The germline V gene encodes CDR1 SGHDT and CDR2 YYEEEE. J gave up 8 bases and V 4 bases, and 5 bases lay outside the gene matches. This CDR3 spans 13 amino acids. The CDR3 loop reads CASSDRGQEGYTF. The CDR3 DNA is TGTGCCAGCAGCGACAGGGGGCAGGAGGGCTACACCTTC. Using reference TRBV5-6 and TRBJ1-2 for the parts outside the CDR3, the full variable domain is DAGVTQSPTHLIKTRGQQVTLRCSPKSGHDTVSWYQQALGQGPQFIFQYYEEEERQRGNFPDRFSGHQFPNYSSELNVNALLLGDSALYLCASSDRGQEGYTFGSGTRLTVV.

This clonotype was picked up one time. The chain recombines TRBV30 with TRBJ1-2; D is ambiguous. The CDR3 runs to 13 residues. Deletions cut 1 base from V and 6 bases from J, with 12 bases between. Germline V lookup: CDR1 GTSNPN, CDR2 SVGIG (reference sequence). The CDR3 sequence: CAWSGARRNGYTF. The CDR3 DNA follows: TGTGCCTGGAGTGGGGCCCGGAGGAATGGCTACACCTTC.

The chain recombines TRBV29-1 with TRBJ2-7; D is unclear. This CDR3 spans 13 amino acids. V shed 0 bases and J shed 3 bases, with 9 bases lying between them. Germline V CDR1 and CDR2: SQVTM, ANQGSEA. The CDR3 coding sequence is TGCAGCGTTGAAGAAGGGTCTCGCTACGAGCAGTACTTC. This translates into CSVEEGSRYEQYF.

This chain uses TRBV9 with TRBJ2-7; the D gene is possibly TRBD2 (5 bases). CDR3 length: 15 amino acids. The germline V gene has CDR1 SGDLS and CDR2 YYNGEE. Trimming removed 1 base at V and 3 bases at J, with 14 bases between. Here the CDR3 reads CASSVSSRGLYEQYF. CDR3 in DNA: TGTGCCAGCAGCGTATCTTCCCGGGGTCTCTACGAGCAGTACTTC. The full variable domain, its missing parts supplied by reference TRBV9 and TRBJ2-7, is DSGVTQTPKHLITATGQRVTLRCSPRSGDLSVYWYQQSLDQGLQFLIQYYNGEERAKGNILERFSAQQFPDLHSELNLSSLELGDSALYFCASSVSSRGLYEQYFGPGTRLTVT.

The CDR3 reads CSAGRDGVTNYGYTF. The CDR3, as DNA: TGCAGTGCGGGCCGGGACGGAGTAACTAACTATGGCTACACCTTC. V usage is TRBV20-1 and J usage is TRBJ1-2, with TRBD1 as a possible D gene (5 bases). Germline values: CDR1 DFQATT, CDR2 SNEGSKA (reference sequence). The V end lost 6 bases, the J end lost 0 bases, and 17 bases lay between the germline ends. The CDR3 is 15 amino acids.

The genes are TRBV3-1 and TRBJ2-5; no clear D gene. The V end lost 0 bases, the J end lost 2 bases, and 7 bases lay between the germline ends. Germline V gene sequence: CDR1 LGHDT, CDR2 YNNKEL (reference sequence). This CDR3 has 14 residues. The CDR3 bases are TGTGCCAGCAGCCAAGAACGCTTTCAAGAGACCCAGTACTTC. This translates into CASSQERFQETQYF.

A single count supports this clonotype. The chain is built from TRBV2 and TRBJ2-1; 9 bases are shared with TRBD2. The CDR3 runs to 15 residues. The germline gives CDR1 SNHLY, CDR2 FYNNEI. Losses at the gene ends were 7 bases for V and 1 base for J; bases not matched to a gene: 5. The CDR3 loop is CASTASGDSYNEQFF. The CDR3 coding sequence is TGTGCCAGCACGGCTAGCGGGGATTCCTACAATGAGCAGTTCTTC.

The genes are TRBV5-6 and TRBJ1-2; tentatively, D is TRBD1 (5 bases). Per germline, CDR1 SGHDT and CDR2 YYEEEE. The V gene lost 4 bases and the J gene lost 4 bases, with 17 bases spanning the gap. This CDR3 region has 15 residues. The CDR3 DNA sequence: TGTGCCAGCAGCGGGGGAGGTTCGGTCCCCTATGGCTACACCTTC. Translation gives CASSGGGSVPYGYTF. Full variable domain (outside the CDR3, taken from reference TRBV5-6 and TRBJ1-2): DAGVTQSPTHLIKTRGQQVTLRCSPKSGHDTVSWYQQALGQGPQFIFQYYEEEERQRGNFPDRFSGHQFPNYSSELNVNALLLGDSALYLCASSGGGSVPYGYTFGSGTRLTVV.